A single sample is the source of the 5 T cell receptor beta chains below, sequenced in a study of cytomegalovirus exposure and HLA in healthy donors. PCR employed 60 Vbeta and 13 Jbeta primers. Assay: immunoSEQ multiplex PCR; the TCRdb copy retains only in-frame clones and omits some. The sample lists approximately 220,000 clones; around 76% were seen once. Sequencing used PBMCs. Receptors originate from a man aged 18 to 29 in good health and CMV-seronegative.

The chain combines TRBV18 with TRBJ1-5, with a possible D match to TRBD1 (6 bases). The CDR3 is 13 residues long. Trimming stripped 3 bases from V and 4 bases from J, with 7 bases between. The germline V gene has CDR1 KGHSH and CDR2 LQKENI. The CDR3 loop is CASSPGQNQPQHF. CDR3 nucleotide sequence: TGTGCCAGCTCACCGGGACAAAATCAGCCCCAGCATTTT.

This clone was seen only a few times. The J gene is TRBJ1-1, the V gene TRBV6-5; no reliable D call. CDR3 length: 13 residues. Germline V lookup: CDR1 MNHEY, CDR2 SVGAGI. Trimming removed 7 bases from V and 1 base from J, with 10 bases in between. The CDR3 nucleotides read TGTGCCAGCAAGACGACTGGGAACACTGAAGCTTTCTTT. This translates into CASKTTGNTEAFF.

The CDR3 loop is CASTLPGGRSYNEQFF. The CDR3 DNA reads TGTGCCAGCACCTTGCCAGGGGGCAGGTCGTACAATGAGCAGTTCTTC. V gene TRBV28 combines with J gene TRBJ2-1, with 8 nucleotides matching TRBD1. Trimming removed 7 bases from V and 4 bases from J; junction bases left unmatched: 12. The germline V gene has CDR1 MDHEN and CDR2 SYDVKM. The CDR3 runs 16 residues.

The CDR3 reads CASSLGGSLAKNIQYF. DNA of the CDR3: TGCGCCAGCAGCTTGGGAGGGAGTTTAGCCAAAAACATTCAGTACTTC. V gene TRBV5-1 combines with J gene TRBJ2-4, with D tentatively TRBD2 (5 bases). Germline CDR1 reads SGHRS; CDR2 reads YFSETQ. V lost 0 bases, J lost 0 bases, and 10 bases lay in between. This CDR3 region has 16 residues.

The rearrangement uses TRBV7-9 and TRBJ2-5; TRBD2 aligns across 14 bases. V shed 4 bases and J 3 bases; nucleotides not matched to a gene: 7. CDR3 length: 17 amino acids. Germline V gene sequence: CDR1 SEHNR, CDR2 FQNEAQ (reference sequence). CDR3 amino acids: CASSSPGLAGAEETQYF. The CDR3, as DNA: TGTGCCAGCAGCTCCCCGGGACTAGCGGGAGCGGAAGAGACCCAGTACTTC.